This T cell receptor (beta chain) was captured in a study of cytomegalovirus exposure and HLA in healthy donors. The germline V gene has CDR1 MNHEY and CDR2 SVGAGI. V shed 6 bases and J 1 base; nucleotides not matched to a gene: 3. The CDR3 length is 15 residues. As to this clone: Its cognate antigen is unknown.

Study-wide results and limits: Researchers reported in a later analysis that a missense DCLRE1C variant was tied to TCR beta V- and J-gene trimming. Earlier analysis yielded a pattern in which most TCR beta V segments were productive about 90% or about 30% of the time. In vitro checks showed that a few CMV-associated chains really do target CMV antigens.

PCR used 60 Vbeta primers and 13 Jbeta primers. Method: immunoSEQ multiplex PCR; TCRdb's copy keeps in-frame clones and lacks some. The sample has about 170,000 clones, around 80% seen once. V and J are TRBV6-5 and TRBJ2-3, with TRBD2 identical over 11 bases. The sequence came from a male donor in good health and CMV-seronegative. Sequenced sample: PBMCs. CDR3 residues: CASRLAGAGTDTQYF. For the CDR3, the DNA is TGTGCCAGCAGACTAGCGGGGGCCGGCACAGATACGCAGTATTTT.